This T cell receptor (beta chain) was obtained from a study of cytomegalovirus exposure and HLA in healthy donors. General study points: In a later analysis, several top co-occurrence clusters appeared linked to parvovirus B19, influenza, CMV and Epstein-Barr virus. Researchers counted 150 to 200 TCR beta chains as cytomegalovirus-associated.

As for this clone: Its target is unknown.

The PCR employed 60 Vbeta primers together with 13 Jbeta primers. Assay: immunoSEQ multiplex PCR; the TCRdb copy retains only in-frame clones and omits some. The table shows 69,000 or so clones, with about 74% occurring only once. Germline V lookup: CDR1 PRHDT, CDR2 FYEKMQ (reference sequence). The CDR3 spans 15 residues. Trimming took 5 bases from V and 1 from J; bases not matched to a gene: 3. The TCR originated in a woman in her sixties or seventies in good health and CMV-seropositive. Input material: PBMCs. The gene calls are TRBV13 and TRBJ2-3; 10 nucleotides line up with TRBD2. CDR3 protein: CASSPGTSGTDTQYF. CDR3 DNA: TGTGCCAGCAGCCCCGGGACTAGCGGCACAGATACGCAGTATTTT.